The T cell receptor beta chain described here comes from a study of blood T cell repertoires in COVID-19. Study details: Samples of COVID-19 (acute and convalescent) were obtained from the United States, Italy and Spain. Sample material is recorded as cDNA or gDNA derived from T cells, B-cell-depleted T cells, or PBMCs.

V lost 0 bases to trimming and J lost 10 bases, with 16 bases between them. From germline, CDR1 is LNHNV and CDR2 YYDKDF (reference sequence). The CDR3 covers 16 residues. Source study methods: How many nucleated cells were present was estimated from reference gene primer amplification. Assay: immunoSEQ multiplex PCR; the TCRdb copy retains only in-frame clones and omits some. V and J calls and clone size are copied from that table; D and trimming were computed from the DNA. The sample lists some 200,000 clones; around 80% were seen once. This clone was recorded only once. This chain joins TRBV15 and TRBJ1-6, with D unclear. This TCR came from a woman in her sixties or seventies with COVID-19, enrolled during active disease. Sequences were obtained from peripheral blood. The CDR3 loop is CATSRERPQSGSPLHF. In DNA form, the CDR3 reads TGTGCCACCAGCAGAGAGCGCCCACAATCGGGGTCACCCCTCCACTTT.